This T cell receptor beta chain derives from a study of spatial heterogeneity in lung cancer. Germline V gene data show CDR1 as MNHNY and CDR2 as SVGAGI (reference sequence). There are 14 residues in the CDR3. With V trimmed by 5 bases and J by 5 bases, 3 bases remained unmatched. This clonotype appeared many times. This sample's time point: blood at routine non-recurrence follow-up after resection. The input material, whole RNA from tumor, nontumor lung or frozen PBMC, was sequenced unsorted. TCRdb reprocessed the 5' RACE reads with MiXCR, giving one entry per CDR3 protein. This sample yields 45,000 to 65,000 distinct CDR3 sequences, of which 6.5% to 7.5% are seen a single time; around 33% belongs to the top ten.

Here the sequenced sample was PBMCs, taken at follow-up. The clonotype comes from a female donor with early-stage non-small cell lung cancer. The chain uses TRBV6-6 and TRBJ2-2, with 9 bases aligning to TRBD1. The CDR3 spells CASSRDRATGELFF. In nucleotides, the CDR3 is TGTGCCAGCAGTAGGGACAGGGCGACCGGGGAGCTGTTTTTT.